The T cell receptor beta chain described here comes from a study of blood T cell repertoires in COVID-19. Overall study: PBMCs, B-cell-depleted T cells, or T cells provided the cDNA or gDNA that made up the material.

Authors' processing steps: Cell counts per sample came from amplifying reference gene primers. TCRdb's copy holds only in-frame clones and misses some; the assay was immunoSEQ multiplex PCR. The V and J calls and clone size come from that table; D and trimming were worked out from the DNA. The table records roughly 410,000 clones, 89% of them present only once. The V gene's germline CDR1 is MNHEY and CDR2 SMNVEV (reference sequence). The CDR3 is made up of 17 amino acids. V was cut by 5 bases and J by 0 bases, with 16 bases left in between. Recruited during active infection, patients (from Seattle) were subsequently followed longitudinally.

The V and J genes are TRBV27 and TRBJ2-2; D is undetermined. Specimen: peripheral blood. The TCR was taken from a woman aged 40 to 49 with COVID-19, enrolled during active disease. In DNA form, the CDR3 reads TGTGCCAGCAGTAACGACACCTCCCTTGCGAACACCGGGGAGCTGTTTTTT. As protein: CASSNDTSLANTGELFF.